A single sample gave rise to the 21 T cell receptor beta chains below, sequenced in a study of blood T cell repertoires in COVID-19. The data were produced by immunoSEQ multiplex PCR, yet TCRdb's version contains in-frame clones alone and is incomplete. The profile shows about 160,000 clones, approximately 81% of them singletons. The sample consisted of peripheral blood. The receptor set was obtained from a human donor with acute or convalescent COVID-19. The donor label of this sample is uncertain.

The CDR3 nucleotides read TGTGCCAGCACGGCGGGTGGCTACACCTTC. Encoded protein: CASTAGGYTF. The chain couples TRBV3-1 (or the pseudogene TRBV3-2) to TRBJ1-2, with unresolved D. The V gene lost 7 bases and the J gene lost 7 bases, with 7 bases spanning the gap. Looked up from germline, CDR1 is LGHDT and CDR2 is YNNKEL (reference sequence). The CDR3 sequence is 10 residues long.

The chain couples TRBV5-1 to TRBJ1-1, with TRBD1 matching over 11 bases. Losses at the gene ends were 6 bases for V and 4 bases for J; bases not matched to a gene: 11. Germline V gene lookup returns CDR1 SGHRS and CDR2 YFSETQ. The length of the CDR3 is 16 residues. CDR3 loop: CASTLRDRGESTEAFF. The CDR3 DNA reads TGCGCCAGCACCCTCCGGGACAGGGGGGAGAGCACTGAAGCTTTCTTT.

The chain is built from TRBV18 and TRBJ1-4; perhaps TRBD1 as D (5 bases). The CDR3 spans 16 residues. Germline V gives CDR1 KGHSH, CDR2 LQKENI. Trimming took 3 bases from V and 0 from J, leaving 11 bases between them. The chain's CDR3 is CASSPDSIATNEKLFF. The CDR3 DNA reads TGTGCCAGCTCACCCGACAGTATTGCAACTAATGAAAAACTGTTTTTT. The entire variable domain, with the rest obtained from reference TRBV18 and TRBJ1-4, is as follows: NAGVMQNPRHLVRRRGQEARLRCSPMKGHSHVYWYRQLPEEGLKFMVYLQKENIIDESGMPKERFSAEFPKEGPSILRIQQVVRGDSAAYFCASSPDSIATNEKLFFGSGTQLSVL.

This sequence joins TRBV3-1 (or the pseudogene TRBV3-2) and TRBJ1-2, with 7 bases fitting TRBD1. From germline, CDR1 is LGHDT and CDR2 YNNKEL (reference sequence). The trim removed 0 bases at V and 7 bases at J, leaving 8 bases unmatched. CDR3 length equals 15 residues. For the CDR3, the DNA is TGTGCCAGCAGCCAAGAAGGGACAGCATCTCGTGGCTACACCTTC. Translated, it gives CASSQEGTASRGYTF.

The rearrangement joins TRBV11-3 to TRBJ2-5; TRBD2 aligns across 9 bases. The CDR3 totals 16 residues. The junction had 5 bases not matched to a gene; V was cut back by 1 base and J by 2 bases. Per the germline V gene, CDR1 is SGHNT and CDR2 is YENEEA. CDR3 region: CASSLGFSGGQETQYF. CDR3 coding DNA: TGTGCCAGCAGCTTAGGGTTTAGCGGGGGACAAGAGACCCAGTACTTC. Variable domain in full (rest from reference TRBV11-3 and TRBJ2-5): EAGVVQSPRYKIIEKKQPVAFWCNPISGHNTLYWYLQNLGQGPELLIRYENEEAVDDSQLPKDRFSAERLKGVDSTLKIQPAELGDSAVYLCASSLGFSGGQETQYFGPGTRLLVL.

This clone has a single count. This chain connects TRBV4-1 to TRBJ1-6; 9 nucleotides line up with TRBD1. Germline V gene lookup returns CDR1 MGHRA and CDR2 YSYEKL. This CDR3 has 18 residues. With V trimmed by 1 base and J by 16 bases, 20 bases remained unmatched. The CDR3 reads CASSQARTGDISGTKLHF. For the CDR3, the DNA is TGCGCCAGCAGCCAAGCCCGGACAGGGGACATCTCCGGGACAAAGCTCCACTTT.

CDR3 region: CASILRGRAGGQPQHF. The CDR3 DNA follows: TGTGCCAGTATCCTTCGAGGCAGGGCGGGAGGTCAGCCCCAGCATTTT. This chain joins TRBV19 and TRBJ1-5; tentative D call: TRBD1 (5 bases). Germline V gene data show CDR1 as LNHDA and CDR2 as SQIVND (reference sequence). This CDR3 is built from 16 residues. V lost 7 bases and J 6 bases, leaving 22 bases between the germline ends.

The sample holds one count of this clone. The chain employs TRBV5-1 and TRBJ2-5; the D gene is possibly TRBD1 (6 bases). CDR1 is SGHRS, CDR2 YFSETQ, per germline. The CDR3 is 14 amino acids. Trimming left V 0 bases short and J 3 bases short, with 9 bases between. The CDR3 loop is CASSLARTEETQYF. CDR3 in DNA: TGCGCCAGCAGCTTGGCCCGGACAGAAGAGACCCAGTACTTC.

This clone was counted a single time. CDR3 in amino acids: CASSRRDEKLFF. The CDR3 region has the DNA TGTGCCAGCTCACGGCGGGATGAAAAACTGTTTTTT. The chain combines TRBV18 with TRBJ1-4, with D unclear. V was trimmed by 4 bases and J by 6 bases, leaving 6 bases between them. The germline V gene has CDR1 KGHSH and CDR2 LQKENI. The CDR3 runs to 12 residues.

V usage is TRBV19 and J usage is TRBJ1-3; 7 bases are shared with TRBD1. Germline V gives CDR1 LNHDA, CDR2 SQIVND (reference sequence). J gave up 7 bases and V 5 bases, and 11 bases lay outside the gene matches. The CDR3 is 15 amino acids. CDR3 residues: CASSSPGQFFNTIYF. The DNA of the CDR3 is TGTGCCAGTAGTTCGCCGGGACAGTTCTTTAACACCATATATTTT.

The rearrangement uses TRBV10-3 and TRBJ2-5, with D unclear. The CDR3 sequence is 13 residues long. V was pared by 10 bases and J by 0 bases, with 12 bases between. Germline V CDR1 and CDR2: ENHRY, SYGVKD. The CDR3 coding sequence is TGTGCCACCGCGTCTCCGTACCAAGAGACCCAGTACTTC. Amino acid sequence: CATASPYQETQYF.

This sequence joins TRBV5-1 and TRBJ2-7, with D unresolved. Trimming left V 0 bases short and J 2 bases short, with 9 bases between. The germline V gene encodes CDR1 SGHRS and CDR2 YFSETQ. CDR3 length: 14 residues. CDR3 nucleotides: TGCGCCAGCAGCTTGGTGGTGGGCCCCTACGAGCAGTACTTC. Its translation is CASSLVVGPYEQYF.

The chain recombines TRBV19 with TRBJ1-1, with D tentatively TRBD1 (5 bases). CDR1 and CDR2 (germline): LNHDA, SQIVND (reference sequence). This CDR3 comprises 15 residues. V was shortened by 10 bases and J by 1 base, with 19 bases between the two germline ends. In nucleotides, the CDR3 is TGTGCCATCCGGGACCCGCAGGGAGGGAACACTGAAGCTTTCTTT. Protein: CAIRDPQGGNTEAFF.

The chain is built from TRBV7-8 and TRBJ2-5, with TRBD2 identical over 8 bases. CDR1 and CDR2 from the germline V gene are SGHVS and FQNEAQ. The length of the CDR3 is 15 residues. Germline trimming cut 1 base from V and 5 bases from J; bases unmatched to any gene: 6. The CDR3 spells CASSLEAGGRETQYF. In nucleotides, the CDR3 is TGTGCCAGCAGCTTAGAGGCGGGGGGCCGCGAGACCCAGTACTTC.

In this sample, this clone turned up once. The chain joins TRBV30 to TRBJ1-2; D possibly corresponds to TRBD1 (6 bases). V lost 0 bases and J 5 bases, leaving 10 bases between the germline ends. The CDR3 is 13 amino acids. Germline V CDR1 and CDR2: GTSNPN, SVGIG (reference sequence). In nucleotides, the CDR3 is TGTGCCTGGAGTGTTGGGACACCTTATGGCTACACCTTC. As protein: CAWSVGTPYGYTF.

The chain uses TRBV25-1 and TRBJ2-5; TRBD1 agrees at 8 bases. With 2 bases clipped from V and 5 bases from J, the junction kept 7 bases outside the gene matches. CDR3 length: 15 amino acids. Per the germline V gene, CDR1 is MGHDK and CDR2 is SYGVNS. This CDR3 reads CASSEHRGVRETQYF. The CDR3 DNA reads TGTGCCAGCAGTGAACACAGGGGGGTTAGGGAGACCCAGTACTTC. The complete variable domain, with remaining parts taken from reference TRBV25-1 and TRBJ2-5, reads EADIYQTPRYLVIGTGKKITLECSQTMGHDKMYWYQQDPGMELHLIHYSYGVNSTEKGDLSSESTVSRIRTEHFPLTLESARPSHTSQYLCASSEHRGVRETQYFGPGTRLLVL.

The CDR3 reads CASSLGQGAIYGYTF. The CDR3 nucleotides are TGTGCCAGCAGCTTAGGGCAGGGGGCGATCTATGGCTACACCTTC. The rearrangement joins TRBV7-2 to TRBJ1-2; TRBD1 matches 8 bases. With V trimmed by 1 base and J by 4 bases, 5 bases remained unmatched. Germline loops: CDR1 SGHTA, CDR2 FQGNSA. This CDR3 comprises 15 residues.

The V gene is TRBV5-4, the J gene TRBJ2-2, with 8 bases fitting TRBD1. With V trimmed by 4 bases and J by 6 bases, 11 bases remained unmatched. CDR1 and CDR2 (germline): SGHNT, YYREEE (reference sequence). This CDR3 has 16 amino acids. The CDR3 reads CASSQGQGLVAGELFF. In nucleotides, the CDR3 is TGTGCCAGCAGCCAAGGACAGGGTTTAGTGGCCGGGGAGCTGTTTTTT.

This chain uses TRBV4-1 with TRBJ1-2; a possible D gene is TRBD1 (5 bases). Trimming took 0 bases from V and 8 from J, leaving 16 bases between them. The CDR3 spans 15 residues. Germline V gene lookup returns CDR1 MGHRA and CDR2 YSYEKL. CDR3 region: CASSQDRGKPWGYTF. The CDR3 DNA reads as TGCGCCAGCAGCCAAGATAGGGGTAAGCCGTGGGGCTACACCTTC.

Only a few counts were recorded for this clone. The J gene is TRBJ1-3, the V gene TRBV7-9; the match to TRBD1 covers 11 bases. Looked up from germline, CDR1 is SEHNR and CDR2 is FQNEAQ (reference sequence). J gave up 0 bases and V 5 bases, and 3 bases lay outside the gene matches. The CDR3 sequence is 16 residues long. CDR3 amino acids: CASSRTGGYSGNTIYF. DNA for the CDR3: TGTGCCAGCAGCAGGACAGGGGGCTACTCTGGAAACACCATATATTTT.

V is TRBV19 and J is TRBJ1-2; D might be TRBD1 (6 bases). The V end was cut by 10 bases, the J end by 7 bases, with 22 bases between. CDR3 size: 14 residues. Germline CDR1 and CDR2: LNHDA and SQIVND (reference sequence). In nucleotides, the CDR3 is TGTGCCATCGATGACCGGGGGGCTATTCGTGGCTACACCTTC. It specifies CAIDDRGAIRGYTF.